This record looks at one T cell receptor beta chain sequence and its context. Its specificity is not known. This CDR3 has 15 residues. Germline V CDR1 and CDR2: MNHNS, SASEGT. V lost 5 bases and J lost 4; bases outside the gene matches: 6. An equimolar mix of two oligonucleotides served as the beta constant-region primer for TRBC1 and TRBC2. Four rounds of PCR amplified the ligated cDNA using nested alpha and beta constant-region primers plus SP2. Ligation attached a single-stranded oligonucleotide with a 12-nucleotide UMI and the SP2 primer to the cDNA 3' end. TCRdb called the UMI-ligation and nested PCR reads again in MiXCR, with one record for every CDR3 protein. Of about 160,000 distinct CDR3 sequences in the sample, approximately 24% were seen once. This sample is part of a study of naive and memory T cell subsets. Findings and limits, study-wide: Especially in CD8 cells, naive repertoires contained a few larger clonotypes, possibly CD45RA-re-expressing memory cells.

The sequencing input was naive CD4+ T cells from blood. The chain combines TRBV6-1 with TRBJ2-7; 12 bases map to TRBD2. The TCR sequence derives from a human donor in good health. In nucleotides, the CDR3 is TGTGCCAGCAGTTCCAGACTAGCGGGAGAATACGAGCAGTACTTC. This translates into CASSSRLAGEYEQYF.